This T cell receptor (beta chain) was retrieved from a study of blood T cells in healthy people across ages. Alongside a J-beta primer mix, a sample-barcoded 5' primer served in a second PCR lasting about 7 to 11 cycles. In TCRdb, the 5' RACE reads were re-called with MiXCR into one record per CDR3 protein. The sample lists approximately 780,000 distinct CDR3 sequences, approximately 24% occurring once. Germline assignment: CDR1 KGHSH and CDR2 LQKENI. Trimming pared 0 bases from V and 2 bases from J, leaving 10 bases between. The CDR3 totals 15 residues. Caucasian individuals from Russia who were healthy and aged 6 to 90 acted as donors. This clonotype was seen only a few times. The antigen is unknown. Regarding the study as a whole: Strongly correlated with naive T cell percentage was TCR beta diversity.

These data were likewise used in another study, on T cells of mothers and their children.

This receptor was taken from a boy between 10 and 17 years old in good health. Sequencing was done on a sample of blood. The rearrangement joins TRBV18 to TRBJ2-5, with unresolved D. The CDR3 loop reads CASSPPAATQETQYF. Written as DNA, the CDR3 is TGTGCCAGCTCACCACCGGCTGCCACTCAAGAGACCCAGTACTTC.